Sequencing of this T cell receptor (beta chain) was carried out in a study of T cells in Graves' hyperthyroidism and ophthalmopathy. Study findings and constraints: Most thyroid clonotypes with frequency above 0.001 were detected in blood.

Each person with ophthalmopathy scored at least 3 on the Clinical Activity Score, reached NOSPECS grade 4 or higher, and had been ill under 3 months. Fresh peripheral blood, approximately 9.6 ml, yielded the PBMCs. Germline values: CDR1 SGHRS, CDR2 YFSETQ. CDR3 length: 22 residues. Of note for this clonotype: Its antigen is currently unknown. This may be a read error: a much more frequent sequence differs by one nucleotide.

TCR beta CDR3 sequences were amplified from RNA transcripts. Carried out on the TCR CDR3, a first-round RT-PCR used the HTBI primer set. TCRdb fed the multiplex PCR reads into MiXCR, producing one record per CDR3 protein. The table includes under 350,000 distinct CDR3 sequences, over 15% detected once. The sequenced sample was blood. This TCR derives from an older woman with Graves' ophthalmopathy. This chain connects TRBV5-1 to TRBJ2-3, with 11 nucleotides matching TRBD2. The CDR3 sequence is CTSSSLAGGSTGDGTSTDTQYF. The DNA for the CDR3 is TGCACCAGCAGCTCTCTAGCGGGGGGCTCTACCGGCGATGGCACTAGCACAGATACGCAGTATTTT.